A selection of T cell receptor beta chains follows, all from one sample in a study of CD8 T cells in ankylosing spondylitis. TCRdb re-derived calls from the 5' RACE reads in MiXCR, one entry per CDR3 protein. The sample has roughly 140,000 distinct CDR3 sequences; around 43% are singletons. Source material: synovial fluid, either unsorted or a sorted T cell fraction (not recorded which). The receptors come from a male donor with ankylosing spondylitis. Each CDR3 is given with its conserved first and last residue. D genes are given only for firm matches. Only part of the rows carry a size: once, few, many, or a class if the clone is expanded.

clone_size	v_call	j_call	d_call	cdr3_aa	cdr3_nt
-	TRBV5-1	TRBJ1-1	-	CASRSGGLNTEAFF	TGCGCCAGCAGGTCCGGCGGATTGAACACTGAAGCTTTCTTT
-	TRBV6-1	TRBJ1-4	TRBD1	CASREGAYNEKLFF	TGTGCCAGCAGGGAGGGGGCTTATAATGAAAAACTGTTTTTT
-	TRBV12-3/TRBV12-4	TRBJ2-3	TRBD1	CASSFAAGTEGRDTQYF	TGTGCCAGCAGTTTTGCCGCCGGGACAGAGGGAAGAGATACGCAGTATTTT
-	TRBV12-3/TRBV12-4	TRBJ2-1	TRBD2	CASSFASGRVREQFF	TGTGCCAGCAGTTTTGCTAGCGGGCGGGTCAGGGAGCAGTTCTTC
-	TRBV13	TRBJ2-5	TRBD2	CASSQRTSGGGETQYF	TGTGCCAGCAGCCAGCGGACTAGCGGGGGGGGAGAGACCCAGTACTTC
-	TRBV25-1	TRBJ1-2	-	CASSPQGIYGYTF	TGTGCCAGCAGTCCACAGGGAATCTATGGCTACACCTTC
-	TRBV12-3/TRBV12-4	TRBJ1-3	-	CASSFSLTGGPSGNTIYF	TGTGCCAGCAGTTTTTCCCTGACTGGAGGGCCCTCTGGAAACACCATATATTTT
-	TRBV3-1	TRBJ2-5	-	CASSQVIFRRGIDETQYF	TGTGCCAGCAGCCAAGTTATTTTCAGGCGAGGGATTGACGAGACCCAGTACTTC
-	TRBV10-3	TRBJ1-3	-	CASETADSGNTIYF	TGTGCCAGCGAAACAGCTGACTCTGGAAACACCATATATTTT
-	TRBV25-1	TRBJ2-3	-	CASSVSSNTDTQYF	TGTGCCAGCAGTGTCAGCTCAAACACAGATACGCAGTATTTT
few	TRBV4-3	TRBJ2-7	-	CASSQWPPRGLSYEQYF	TGCGCCAGCAGCCAATGGCCCCCCAGGGGCCTCTCCTACGAGCAGTACTTC
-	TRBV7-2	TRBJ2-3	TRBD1	CASTLGGDRGADTQYF	TGTGCCAGCACCCTCGGTGGGGACAGGGGCGCAGATACGCAGTATTTT
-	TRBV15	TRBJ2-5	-	CATSRDWRQETQYF	TGTGCCACCAGCAGGGACTGGCGGCAAGAGACCCAGTACTTC
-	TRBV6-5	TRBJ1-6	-	CASSYPQGRSPLHF	TGTGCCAGCAGTTACCCCCAGGGTCGTTCACCCCTCCACTTT
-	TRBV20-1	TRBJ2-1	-	CSARDIKSSDEQFF	TGCAGTGCTAGAGATATCAAAAGCTCCGATGAGCAGTTCTTC
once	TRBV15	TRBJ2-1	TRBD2	CATSRGLDSGSSVRDEQFF	TGTGCCACCAGCAGGGGGTTAGATAGCGGGAGCTCGGTGCGAGATGAGCAGTTCTTC
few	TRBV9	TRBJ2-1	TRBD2	CASSVSGNYYNEQFF	TGTGCCAGCAGCGTGAGCGGGAACTATTACAATGAGCAGTTCTTC
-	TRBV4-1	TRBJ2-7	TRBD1	CASSQQGASYEQYF	TGCGCCAGCAGCCAACAGGGGGCGTCCTACGAGCAGTACTTC
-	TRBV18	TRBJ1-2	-	CASSTPWESYGYTF	TGTGCCAGCTCCACCCCCTGGGAATCCTATGGCTACACCTTC
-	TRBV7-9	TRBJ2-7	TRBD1	CASSPRDRTGLYEQYF	TGTGCCAGCAGCCCAAGGGACAGGACAGGGCTCTACGAGCAGTACTTC
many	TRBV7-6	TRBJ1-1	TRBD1	CASSLARGTEAFF	TGTGCCAGCAGCCTAGCCAGGGGGACTGAAGCTTTCTTT
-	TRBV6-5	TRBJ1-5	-	CASSYCMGASQPQHF	TGTGCCAGCAGTTACTGTATGGGGGCGAGTCAGCCCCAGCATTTT
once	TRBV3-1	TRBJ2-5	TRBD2	CASSQDHDPAGVLETQYF	TGTGCCAGCAGCCAAGATCATGACCCAGCGGGAGTCTTAGAGACCCAGTACTTC
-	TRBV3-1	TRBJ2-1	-	CASSQVGGSSPYNEQFF	TGTGCCAGCAGCCAAGTTGGCGGTTCATCACCCTACAATGAGCAGTTCTTC
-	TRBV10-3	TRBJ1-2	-	CAIRGQYANYGYTF	TGTGCCATCAGAGGACAGTACGCTAACTATGGCTACACCTTC
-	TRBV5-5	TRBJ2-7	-	CASSSAGQSYEQYF	TGTGCCAGCAGCTCGGCTGGACAGTCCTACGAGCAGTACTTC
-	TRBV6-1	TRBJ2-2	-	CASSPWTLTGELFF	TGTGCCAGCAGCCCCTGGACACTCACCGGGGAGCTGTTTTTT
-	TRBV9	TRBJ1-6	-	CASSDRDTLESPLHF	TGTGCCAGCAGCGACCGGGACACCCTCGAATCACCCCTCCACTTT
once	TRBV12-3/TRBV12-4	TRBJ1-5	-	CASSKTLWGRLSNQPQHF	TGTGCCAGCAGCAAGACCCTGTGGGGCAGATTAAGCAATCAGCCCCAGCATTTT
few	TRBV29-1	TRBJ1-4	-	CSVMTITNEKLFF	TGCAGCGTCATGACAATCACTAATGAAAAACTGTTTTTT
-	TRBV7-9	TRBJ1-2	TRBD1	CASSWGGQGNYGYTF	TGTGCCAGCAGCTGGGGGGGACAGGGAAACTATGGCTACACCTTC
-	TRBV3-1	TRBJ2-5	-	CASSDTGTPQETQYF	TGTGCCAGCAGCGATACAGGGACTCCGCAAGAGACCCAGTACTTC
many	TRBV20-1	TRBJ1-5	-	CSARAEGNLPQHF	TGCAGTGCTAGAGCGGAAGGGAATTTGCCCCAGCATTTT